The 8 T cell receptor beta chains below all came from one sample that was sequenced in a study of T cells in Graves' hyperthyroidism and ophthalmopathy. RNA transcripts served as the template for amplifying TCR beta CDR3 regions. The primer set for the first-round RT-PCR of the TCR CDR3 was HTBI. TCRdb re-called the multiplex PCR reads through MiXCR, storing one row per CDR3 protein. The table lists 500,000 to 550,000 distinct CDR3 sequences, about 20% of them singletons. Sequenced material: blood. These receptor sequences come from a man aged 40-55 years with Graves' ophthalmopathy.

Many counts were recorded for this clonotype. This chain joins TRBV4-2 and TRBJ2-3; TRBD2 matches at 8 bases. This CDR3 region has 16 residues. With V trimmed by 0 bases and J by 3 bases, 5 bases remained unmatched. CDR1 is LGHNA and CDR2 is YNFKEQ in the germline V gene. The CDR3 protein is CASSQEAGVWTDTQYF. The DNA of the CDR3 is TGTGCCAGCAGCCAAGAAGCGGGAGTGTGGACAGATACGCAGTATTTT.

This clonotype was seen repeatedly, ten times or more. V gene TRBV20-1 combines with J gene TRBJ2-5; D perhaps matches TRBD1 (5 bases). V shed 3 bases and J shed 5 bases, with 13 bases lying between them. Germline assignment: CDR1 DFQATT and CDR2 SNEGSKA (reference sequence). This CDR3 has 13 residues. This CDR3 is CSASGAGFETQYF. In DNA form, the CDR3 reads TGCAGTGCTAGTGGGGCAGGGTTTGAGACCCAGTACTTC.

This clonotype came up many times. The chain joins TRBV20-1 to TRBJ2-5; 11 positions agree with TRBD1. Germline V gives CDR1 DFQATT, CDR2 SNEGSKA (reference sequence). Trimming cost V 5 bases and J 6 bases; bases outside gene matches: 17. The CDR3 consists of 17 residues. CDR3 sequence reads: CSAQTRPGTGGRKTQYF. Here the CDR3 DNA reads TGCAGTGCTCAAACGAGACCCGGGACAGGGGGTCGAAAGACCCAGTACTTC.

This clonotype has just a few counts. The CDR3 loop is CASRSAGGGPTQYF. The CDR3 DNA reads TGTGCCAGCAGGTCCGCGGGCGGAGGGCCGACCCAGTACTTC. This chain connects TRBV6-1 to TRBJ2-5; maybe TRBD2 (6 bases). Germline CDR1 is MNHNS and CDR2 is SASEGT. The CDR3 contains 14 residues. The V end lost 6 bases, the J end lost 7 bases, and 18 bases lay between the germline ends.

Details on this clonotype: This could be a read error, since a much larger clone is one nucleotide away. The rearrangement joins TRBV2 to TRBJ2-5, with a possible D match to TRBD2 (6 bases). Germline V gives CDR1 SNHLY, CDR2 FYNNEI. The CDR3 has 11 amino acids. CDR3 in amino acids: CAGSEGGPQYF. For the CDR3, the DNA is TGTGCCGGCAGTGAAGGAGGGCCTCAGTACTTC.

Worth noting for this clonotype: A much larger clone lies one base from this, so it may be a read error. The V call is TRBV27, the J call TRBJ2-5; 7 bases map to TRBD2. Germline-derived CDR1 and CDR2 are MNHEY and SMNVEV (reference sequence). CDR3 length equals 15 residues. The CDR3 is CVSSSGGSGTETQYF. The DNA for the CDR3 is TGTGTCAGCAGTTCGGGCGGGAGCGGTACGGAGACCCAGTACTTC.

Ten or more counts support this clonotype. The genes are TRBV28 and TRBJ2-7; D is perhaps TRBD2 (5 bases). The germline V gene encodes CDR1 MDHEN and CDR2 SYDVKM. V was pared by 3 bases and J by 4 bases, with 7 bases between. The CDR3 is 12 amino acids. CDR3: CASSFLAYEQYF. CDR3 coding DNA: TGTGCCAGCAGTTTCCTAGCTTACGAGCAGTACTTC.

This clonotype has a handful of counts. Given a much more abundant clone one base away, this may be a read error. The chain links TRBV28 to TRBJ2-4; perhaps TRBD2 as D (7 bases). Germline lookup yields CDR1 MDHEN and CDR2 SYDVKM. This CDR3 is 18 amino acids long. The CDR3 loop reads CASGFRSVGGAAKNIQYF. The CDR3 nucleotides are TGTGCCAGCGGTTTCCGCAGCGTGGGGGGGGCCGCCAAAAACATTCAGTACTTC.